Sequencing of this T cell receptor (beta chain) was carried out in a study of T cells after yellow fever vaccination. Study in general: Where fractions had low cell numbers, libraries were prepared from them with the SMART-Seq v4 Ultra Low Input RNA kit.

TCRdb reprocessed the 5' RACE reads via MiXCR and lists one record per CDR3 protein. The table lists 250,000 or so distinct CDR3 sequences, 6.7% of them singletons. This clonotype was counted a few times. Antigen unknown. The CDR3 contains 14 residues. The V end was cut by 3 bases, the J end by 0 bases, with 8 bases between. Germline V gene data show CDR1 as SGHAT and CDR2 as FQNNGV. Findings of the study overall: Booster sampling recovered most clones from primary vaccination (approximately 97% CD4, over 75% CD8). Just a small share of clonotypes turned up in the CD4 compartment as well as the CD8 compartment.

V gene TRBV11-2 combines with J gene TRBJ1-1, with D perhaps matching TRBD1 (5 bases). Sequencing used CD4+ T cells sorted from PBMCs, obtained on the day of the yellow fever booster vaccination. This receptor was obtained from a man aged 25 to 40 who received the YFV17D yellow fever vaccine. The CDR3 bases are TGTGCCAGCAGCTTCCAGGGTATGAACACTGAAGCTTTCTTT. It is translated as CASSFQGMNTEAFF.